The entry below describes one T cell receptor (beta chain). The antigen is unknown. The sample originates from a study of T cells in tuberculosis. Overall study context: The T cells targeted glucose monomycolate, a mycobacterial lipid, via CD1B. In South Africa, adults with active tuberculosis were compared with IGRA-negative and latently infected IGRA-positive adolescents. General study results and limits: The TCR-beta difference was not significant; alpha differences partly reflected length.

The CDR3 has 13 residues. V gave up 3 bases and J gave up 7 bases, with 11 bases separating them. Per germline, CDR1 SEHNR and CDR2 FQNEAQ (reference sequence). Method: immunoSEQ multiplex PCR; TCRdb's copy keeps in-frame clones and lacks some. Counted here are some 47,000 clones, 90% to 95% occurring once; the ten biggest clones make up approximately 7.6%. The clonotype comes from a donor aged 10-29 years with latent tuberculosis or without tuberculosis infection. Input material: PBMCs. The chain uses TRBV7-9 and TRBJ2-3; D might be TRBD1 (5 bases). DNA of the CDR3: TGTGCCAGCAGCTTGGTTCAGGGCCATACGCAGTATTTT. Its protein product is CASSLVQGHTQYF.